The entry below describes one T cell receptor beta chain. These data come from a study of cytomegalovirus exposure and HLA in healthy donors. This CDR3 spans 15 amino acids. V dropped 3 bases and J dropped 5; count of bases not matched to a gene: 8. The germline V gene has CDR1 MGHRA and CDR2 YSYEKL. Clones were sequenced by immunoSEQ multiplex PCR, and TCRdb holds only the in-frame ones, with some missing. The sample yields about 79,000 clones, approximately 93% seen once. The sequencing sample was made of PBMCs. The chain carries TRBV4-1 and TRBJ1-1; 8 nucleotides line up with TRBD1. The origin of this receptor is a woman in her twenties or thirties in good health and CMV-seronegative. CDR3 in amino acids: CASSHGQGRRTEAFF. In DNA form, the CDR3 reads TGCGCCAGCAGCCACGGACAGGGACGGCGTACTGAAGCTTTCTTT.